The rows below give T cell receptor beta chains drawn from one sample of a study of blood T cell repertoires in COVID-19. Sequenced by immunoSEQ multiplex PCR; TCRdb stores in-frame clones only, minus some. The table lists 150,000 to 200,000 clones, roughly 87% of them singletons. Sequencing was done on a sample of peripheral blood. The receptor source for this set is a woman aged 45 to 65 with acute or convalescent COVID-19. The CDR3 runs from the conserved cysteine through the conserved F or W. D genes are given only for firm matches. Size is stated for part of the rows, as once, few or many counts, or as a class when the clone is expanded.

clone size: -
J gene: TRBJ1-5
D gene: -
V gene: TRBV27
CDR3 DNA: TGTGCCAGCAGTCTCCGGGATCCCTTCGGGCAGCCCCAGCATTTT
CDR3 protein: CASSLRDPFGQPQHF

clone size: once
J gene: TRBJ2-3
D gene: TRBD2
V gene: TRBV18
CDR3 DNA: TGTGCCAGCTCCCTTGGTAGCGGGAGCGGCACAGATACGCAGTATTTT
CDR3 protein: CASSLGSGSGTDTQYF

clone size: -
J gene: TRBJ1-2
D gene: -
V gene: TRBV10-3
CDR3 DNA: TGTGCCATCAGTGGGGCCGGGTCCCTAGGAGGAGGCTACACCTTC
CDR3 protein: CAISGAGSLGGGYTF

clone size: -
J gene: TRBJ1-4
D gene: TRBD1
V gene: TRBV3-1/TRBV3-2
CDR3 DNA: TGTGCCAGCAGCCAAGCCTCGACAGGGTATAATGAAAAACTGTTTTTT
CDR3 protein: CASSQASTGYNEKLFF

clone size: few
J gene: TRBJ1-2
D gene: -
V gene: TRBV11-3
CDR3 DNA: TGTGCCAGCAGCCCCGCGTCAACTAAAGGCTACACCTTC
CDR3 protein: CASSPASTKGYTF

clone size: -
J gene: TRBJ2-3
D gene: TRBD2
V gene: TRBV5-5
CDR3 DNA: TGTGCCAGCAGCCGCGCGGCTAGCGGGGGGGCGGTAGATACGCAGTATTTT
CDR3 protein: CASSRAASGGAVDTQYF

clone size: -
J gene: TRBJ1-2
D gene: -
V gene: TRBV9
CDR3 DNA: TGTGCCAGTACGTCCATGAGGGGCTACACCTTC
CDR3 protein: CASTSMRGYTF

clone size: once
J gene: TRBJ1-6
D gene: -
V gene: TRBV7-2
CDR3 DNA: TGTGCCAGCAGCTTAGACCCAGGGAGGCCCAATTCACCCCTCCACTTT
CDR3 protein: CASSLDPGRPNSPLHF

clone size: -
J gene: TRBJ1-6
D gene: -
V gene: TRBV9
CDR3 DNA: TGTGCCAGCTCTCTCTGGGGGGGCAATTCACCCCTCCACTTT
CDR3 protein: CASSLWGGNSPLHF

clone size: -
J gene: TRBJ2-1
D gene: TRBD2
V gene: TRBV6-1
CDR3 DNA: TGTGCCAGCAGTGATGGGAGATTCGCGGGGGGTTCCTACAATGAGCAGTTCTTC
CDR3 protein: CASSDGRFAGGSYNEQFF

clone size: -
J gene: TRBJ2-7
D gene: -
V gene: TRBV11-1
CDR3 DNA: TGTGCCAGCAGCCTAACACAGGAGCAGCAGTACTTC
CDR3 protein: CASSLTQEQQYF

clone size: -
J gene: TRBJ2-1
D gene: -
V gene: TRBV7-2
CDR3 DNA: TGTGCCAGCAGCTTAGGAAAGGGGTGGCATGAGCAGTTCTTC
CDR3 protein: CASSLGKGWHEQFF

clone size: -
J gene: TRBJ2-2
D gene: -
V gene: TRBV20-1
CDR3 DNA: TGCAGTGCTAGATACGGCGGGGAGCTGTTTTTT
CDR3 protein: CSARYGGELFF

clone size: few
J gene: TRBJ1-6
D gene: TRBD1
V gene: TRBV19
CDR3 DNA: TGTGCCAGTAGTCCGGGGGACAGGGGCAATTCACCCCTCCACTTT
CDR3 protein: CASSPGDRGNSPLHF

clone size: once
J gene: TRBJ1-3
D gene: TRBD1
V gene: TRBV6-6
CDR3 DNA: TGTGCCAGCAGTTATGGGGACAGGGCCTCTGGAAACACCATATATTTT
CDR3 protein: CASSYGDRASGNTIYF

clone size: few
J gene: TRBJ1-3
D gene: -
V gene: TRBV5-1
CDR3 DNA: TGCGCCAGCAGCTTGGAGCCGCGAATCTCTGGAAACACCATATATTTT
CDR3 protein: CASSLEPRISGNTIYF

clone size: -
J gene: TRBJ2-3
D gene: -
V gene: TRBV5-1
CDR3 DNA: TGCGCCAGCAGGCGAGCGGGTGTCACAGATACGCAGTATTTT
CDR3 protein: CASRRAGVTDTQYF

clone size: -
J gene: TRBJ2-1
D gene: TRBD2
V gene: TRBV11-3
CDR3 DNA: TGTGCCAGCAGCTTCTCAGGGCTAGCGGGAAGGAATGAGCAGTTCTTC
CDR3 protein: CASSFSGLAGRNEQFF

clone size: -
J gene: TRBJ1-1
D gene: -
V gene: TRBV12-3/TRBV12-4
CDR3 DNA: TGTGCCAGCAGTTTGCTAGGTTCCACTGAAGCTTTCTTT
CDR3 protein: CASSLLGSTEAFF

clone size: -
J gene: TRBJ2-3
D gene: TRBD2
V gene: TRBV20-1
CDR3 DNA: TGCAGTGCCGGACTAGTAGGTACGCAGTATTTT
CDR3 protein: CSAGLVGTQYF

clone size: -
J gene: TRBJ1-5
D gene: TRBD1
V gene: TRBV18
CDR3 DNA: TGTGCCAGCTCACTGGACAGGGAGGGTCAGCCCCAGCATTTT
CDR3 protein: CASSLDREGQPQHF

clone size: -
J gene: TRBJ2-3
D gene: TRBD1
V gene: TRBV9
CDR3 DNA: TGTGCCAGCAGCGTACAGGGGGTCGTAGCAGATACGCAGTATTTT
CDR3 protein: CASSVQGVVADTQYF

clone size: -
J gene: TRBJ2-7
D gene: -
V gene: TRBV14
CDR3 DNA: TGTGCCAGCAGCAGTACAGGGTACGAGCAGTACTTC
CDR3 protein: CASSSTGYEQYF

clone size: -
J gene: TRBJ1-5
D gene: TRBD1
V gene: TRBV2
CDR3 DNA: TGTGCCAGCAGTGAAGTGGGACAGAATCAGCCCCAGCATTTT
CDR3 protein: CASSEVGQNQPQHF

clone size: -
J gene: TRBJ2-1
D gene: TRBD2
V gene: TRBV11-2
CDR3 DNA: TGTGCCAGCATGGGGGGGGCGGCTAGCGGGATCTCCTACAATGAGCAGTTCTTC
CDR3 protein: CASMGGAASGISYNEQFF

clone size: -
J gene: TRBJ2-1
D gene: -
V gene: TRBV9
CDR3 DNA: TGTGCCAGCAGCCAGACTCTCTCCTACAATGAGCAGTTCTTC
CDR3 protein: CASSQTLSYNEQFF

clone size: -
J gene: TRBJ2-7
D gene: TRBD2
V gene: TRBV6-5
CDR3 DNA: TGTGCCAGCAGCTACCTACTAGCGGAGTCCTACGAGCAGTACTTC
CDR3 protein: CASSYLLAESYEQYF

clone size: -
J gene: TRBJ2-3
D gene: -
V gene: TRBV4-2
CDR3 DNA: TGTGCCAGCAGCCAAGACTCCGATACGCAGTATTTT
CDR3 protein: CASSQDSDTQYF